The 21 T cell receptor beta chains given below trace back to one sample, sequenced in a study of shared clonotypes between healthy human individuals. Sequencing used immunoSEQ multiplex PCR; TCRdb keeps in-frame clones, though not all of them. The sample consists of under 600,000 clones, around 97% of them appearing once. The sample consisted of naive CD4+ T cells sorted from blood. Stated subset: CD45RA+ positively selected. Receptors were obtained from a woman aged 25 to 39 in good health.

The gene calls are TRBV28 and TRBJ2-1, with TRBD1 matching 7 bases. The CDR3 has 15 residues. Germline V gene sequence: CDR1 MDHEN, CDR2 SYDVKM. V lost 6 bases, J lost 2 bases, and 7 bases stayed unmatched. This CDR3 is CASSREGAPYNEQFF. The CDR3 coding sequence is TGTGCCAGCAGCCGCGAGGGGGCGCCCTACAATGAGCAGTTCTTC.

The gene calls are TRBV28 and TRBJ2-4; D gene ambiguous. The CDR3 is made up of 11 amino acids. Germline CDR1 and CDR2: MDHEN and SYDVKM. V gave up 5 bases and J gave up 9 bases, with 8 bases separating them. The CDR3: CASSTSSIQYF. DNA of the CDR3: TGTGCCAGCAGTACCAGTTCCATTCAGTACTTC.

The chain has TRBV7-8 and TRBJ2-7; 13 bases are a match to TRBD2. This CDR3 is 16 amino acids long. J lost 5 bases, V lost 4 bases, and 8 bases had no gene match. Germline V gene lookup returns CDR1 SGHVS and CDR2 FQNEAQ. CDR3 sequence: CASSSGTSGAPHEQYF. The CDR3 DNA follows: TGTGCCAGCAGCTCGGGGACTAGCGGGGCCCCCCACGAGCAGTACTTC.

The V gene is TRBV2, the J gene TRBJ1-1; 7 bases line up with TRBD1. The CDR3 has 14 residues. The V segment lost 4 bases and the J segment 3 bases; nucleotides outside the gene matches: 5. Germline V CDR1 and CDR2: SNHLY, FYNNEI. The CDR3 DNA is TGTGCCAGCAGTGGACAGGGAGGCGACACTGAAGCTTTCTTT. As protein: CASSGQGGDTEAFF.

The chain uses TRBV6-6 and TRBJ2-7; D possibly uses TRBD1 or TRBD2 (5 bases each). Germline assignment: CDR1 MNHNY and CDR2 SVGAGI (reference sequence). V lost 5 bases and J 2 bases, leaving 16 bases between the germline ends. CDR3 size: 15 residues. CDR3 loop: CASSTTPGPAYEQYF. CDR3 nucleotide sequence: TGTGCCAGCAGTACTACACCGGGACCCGCCTACGAGCAGTACTTC.

The chain couples TRBV7-9 to TRBJ2-1; D perhaps matches TRBD2 (6 bases). Trimming left V 2 bases short and J 3 bases short, with 14 bases between. CDR3 size: 16 residues. Germline V CDR1 and CDR2: SEHNR, FQNEAQ (reference sequence). This CDR3 is CASSLSRDSRYNEQFF. The CDR3 DNA follows: TGTGCCAGCAGCTTAAGCCGGGACTCCCGCTACAATGAGCAGTTCTTC.

This sequence joins TRBV28 and TRBJ1-4; perhaps TRBD1 as D (5 bases). Trimming took 8 bases from V and 7 from J, leaving 14 bases between them. The CDR3 runs 13 residues. From germline, CDR1 is MDHEN and CDR2 SYDVKM. CDR3 in amino acids: CASSTDAGEKLFF. CDR3 nucleotide sequence: TGTGCCAGCTCGACAGACGCGGGTGAAAAACTGTTTTTT. Full variable domain (rest looked up from reference TRBV28 and TRBJ1-4): DVKVTQSSRYLVKRTGEKVFLECVQDMDHENMFWYRQDPGLGLRLIYFSYDVKMKEKGDIPEGYSVSREKKERFSLILESASTNQTSMYLCASSTDAGEKLFFGSGTQLSVL.

This clone was seen only once. This sequence joins TRBV28 and TRBJ1-1; 7 positions agree with TRBD1. CDR1 and CDR2 (germline): MDHEN, SYDVKM. V shed 3 bases and J 0 bases; nucleotides not matched to a gene: 7. This CDR3 is built from 16 residues. DNA for the CDR3: TGTGCCAGCAGTTTCTTGGAGACAGGGATGAACACTGAAGCTTTCTTT. Protein: CASSFLETGMNTEAFF.

The V call is TRBV4-1, the J call TRBJ1-1; 9 positions match TRBD1. The CDR3 spans 14 residues. CDR1 and CDR2 from the germline V gene are MGHRA and YSYEKL. V trimming: 3 bases; J trimming: 4 bases; junction bases outside the gene matches: 3. The chain's CDR3 is CASSQGTGRTEAFF. CDR3 in DNA: TGCGCCAGCAGCCAGGGGACAGGGCGCACTGAAGCTTTCTTT.

V usage is TRBV19 and J usage is TRBJ2-1; 8 bases agree with TRBD2. Germline CDR1 is LNHDA and CDR2 is SQIVND (reference sequence). The CDR3 has 17 residues. The junction had 11 bases not matched to a gene; V was cut back by 3 bases and J by 4 bases. The CDR3 loop reads CASSMTSGSDRYNEQFF. In nucleotides, the CDR3 is TGTGCCAGTAGTATGACCAGCGGGAGTGATAGGTACAATGAGCAGTTCTTC. Full variable domain (rest looked up from reference TRBV19 and TRBJ2-1): DGGITQSPKYLFRKEGQNVTLSCEQNLNHDAMYWYRQDPGQGLRLIYYSQIVNDFQKGDIAEGYSVSREKKESFPLTVTSAQKNPTAFYLCASSMTSGSDRYNEQFFGPGTRLTVL.

This sequence joins TRBV10-3 and TRBJ2-5, with TRBD2 identical over 7 bases. Germline values: CDR1 ENHRY, CDR2 SYGVKD. This CDR3 is 12 amino acids long. With 10 bases clipped from V and 4 bases from J, the junction kept 6 bases outside the gene matches. CDR3: CATAGEGETQYF. The CDR3 DNA reads as TGTGCCACGGCGGGAGAGGGAGAGACCCAGTACTTC.

This clone showed up just once. V usage is TRBV27 and J usage is TRBJ2-3; TRBD2 matches 8 bases. The trim removed 3 bases at V and 4 bases at J, leaving 6 bases unmatched. CDR3 size: 15 residues. CDR1 and CDR2 from the germline V gene are MNHEY and SMNVEV (reference sequence). Here the CDR3 reads CASSFNGRGADTQYF. CDR3 bases: TGTGCCAGCAGTTTCAACGGGAGGGGTGCAGATACGCAGTATTTT.

The chain joins TRBV10-1 to TRBJ1-1, with D uncertain. Trimming left V 7 bases short and J 1 base short, with 13 bases between. This CDR3 comprises 14 residues. Germline V CDR1 and CDR2: WNHNN, SYGVQD (reference sequence). The CDR3 nucleotides read TGCGCCAGCAACAAGGGCGGCGGGAACACTGAAGCTTTCTTT. Translated: CASNKGGGNTEAFF.

CDR3 nucleotide sequence: TGTGCCTGGAGGCCAGGAGCAGTTGAAAAACTGTTTTTT. It specifies CAWRPGAVEKLFF. V is TRBV30 and J is TRBJ1-4; no firm D call. The germline V gene has CDR1 GTSNPN and CDR2 SVGIG (reference sequence). V was shortened by 3 bases and J by 7 bases, with 12 bases between the two germline ends. This CDR3 comprises 13 residues.

The J gene is TRBJ2-3, the V gene TRBV2; TRBD2 matches at 7 bases. Germline CDR1 SNHLY, CDR2 FYNNEI. V shed 4 bases, J shed 5 bases, and the junction held 3 bases outside the gene matches. The CDR3 has 13 amino acids. Here the CDR3 reads CASSGEGRDTQYF. DNA for the CDR3: TGTGCCAGCAGTGGGGAGGGGAGAGATACGCAGTATTTT.

The chain joins TRBV11-2 to TRBJ2-7; 9 positions agree with TRBD2. The junction had 11 bases not matched to a gene; V was cut back by 5 bases and J by 9 bases. Germline loops: CDR1 SGHAT, CDR2 FQNNGV. CDR3 length: 14 residues. CDR3 loop: CASSLSAGGPRQYF. CDR3 bases: TGTGCCAGCAGCCTTAGCGCGGGAGGGCCCAGGCAGTACTTC.

The chain carries TRBV6-5 and TRBJ2-7; D unresolved. Trimming cost V 7 bases and J 3 bases, with 13 bases left between them. Germline V gives CDR1 MNHEY, CDR2 SVGAGI. The length of the CDR3 is 13 residues. The CDR3 is CASKYSRNYEQYF. Written as DNA, the CDR3 is TGTGCCAGCAAGTACAGTCGGAACTACGAGCAGTACTTC.

This chain uses TRBV28 with TRBJ1-2; 8 bases line up with TRBD1. The CDR3 consists of 17 residues. In germline, CDR1 is MDHEN, CDR2 SYDVKM. J was trimmed by 0 bases and V by 7 bases; bases with no gene match: 13. The CDR3 DNA follows: TGTGCCAGCATAGTGACCAGGGGGCGACGACCTAACTATGGCTACACCTTC. Its protein product is CASIVTRGRRPNYGYTF.

CDR3 nucleotides: TGCGCCAGCAGCTTGGCTAGGGGAGATACGCAGTATTTT. Amino acid sequence: CASSLARGDTQYF. V gene TRBV5-1 combines with J gene TRBJ2-3, with a weak D call TRBD1 (5 bases). V shed 0 bases and J shed 5 bases, with 7 bases lying between them. The CDR3 loop spans 13 amino acids. Germline CDR1 SGHRS, CDR2 YFSETQ.

This clone was detected only once. V usage is TRBV4-1 and J usage is TRBJ2-1; 10 positions match TRBD1. Trimming at V came to 1 base and at J to 8 bases, leaving 8 bases not matched to a gene. CDR1 and CDR2 from the germline V gene are MGHRA and YSYEKL. The CDR3 length is 16 residues. Here the CDR3 DNA reads TGCGCCAGCAGCCAAGTTGGGACAGGGGCCCCCCATGAGCAGTTCTTC. Protein sequence: CASSQVGTGAPHEQFF.

This chain connects TRBV10-3 to TRBJ2-5, with 7 bases matching TRBD2. CDR3 length equals 17 residues. In germline, CDR1 is ENHRY, CDR2 SYGVKD. The V gene end was trimmed by 3 bases and the J gene end by 4 bases; junction bases not matched to a gene: 14. CDR3 DNA: TGTGCCATCAGTGATTTTGGCGGGAGAGTTTCGGGAGAGACCCAGTACTTC. Residues: CAISDFGGRVSGETQYF.